The 3 T cell receptor beta chains listed next were all sequenced from one sample in a study of blood T cell repertoires in COVID-19. Method: immunoSEQ multiplex PCR; TCRdb's copy keeps in-frame clones and lacks some. The sample lists around 170,000 clones; about 82% were seen once. Sequenced material: PBMCs or T cells enriched from blood (not recorded which). Receptor source: a woman younger than 45 who had recovered from COVID-19.

This sequence joins TRBV6-5 and TRBJ2-7; D possibly corresponds to TRBD2 (7 bases). CDR1 is MNHEY and CDR2 is SVGAGI in the germline V gene. The ends were cut back, 6 bases at V and 0 bases at J, with 15 bases in the middle. CDR3 length: 15 amino acids. The CDR3 bases are TGTGCCAGCAGAGGGGGGGACGCCGGCTCCTACGAGCAGTACTTC. Its protein is CASRGGDAGSYEQYF.

This sequence joins TRBV10-3 and TRBJ2-3; possible D gene TRBD2, 6 bases. V lost 2 bases and J lost 6, with 15 bases in between. Germline loops: CDR1 ENHRY, CDR2 SYGVKD. The CDR3 loop spans 15 amino acids. CDR3 DNA sequence: TGTGCCATCAGTGAGCCGGGACTGCCGATGGATACGCAGTATTTT. Translating gives CAISEPGLPMDTQYF.

The rearrangement joins TRBV11-3 to TRBJ2-1; tentatively, D is TRBD2 (6 bases). Germline values: CDR1 SGHNT, CDR2 YENEEA. The CDR3 covers 15 residues. The germline V and J ends were trimmed by 3 bases and 9 bases, with 18 bases remaining between them. CDR3 in DNA: TGTGCCAGCAGCTTTTCCTTTTGGGACGGGAGTGAGCAGTTCTTC. Translating gives CASSFSFWDGSEQFF.